These 13 T cell receptor beta chains came from one sample sequenced in a study of blood T cell repertoires in COVID-19 (dated by TCRdb to 2019 to 2021). Preparation of the library involved the immunoSEQ multiplex PCR assay. TCRdb retrieved this table from immuneACCESS and kept in-frame rearrangements only. Not all clones are present; in checked studies, unresolved V genes account for under half, and no reason is known for the remainder. The sample profile shows around 480,000 clones; about 87% of them were found once. The ten largest clones take up 10% to 15% of the sample. The sample was peripheral blood. These receptors were obtained from a woman aged 45-60 years with COVID-19, enrolled during active disease.

The chain recombines TRBV6-2 or TRBV6-3 with TRBJ1-1, with 8 bases lining up with TRBD1. There are 16 residues in the CDR3. The J segment lost 5 bases and the V segment lost 6 bases, leaving 14 bases of the junction unmatched. Germline CDR1 MNHEY, CDR2 SVGEGT. DNA of the CDR3: TGTGCCAGCAGCCCTCAGGCCGACAGGGGAAAGACTGAAGCTTTCTTT. Its protein product is CASSPQADRGKTEAFF.

In DNA form, the CDR3 reads TGTGCCAGCAGCCTCGACACATACGAGCAGTACTTC. It encodes CASSLDTYEQYF. The chain links TRBV2 to TRBJ2-7, with D hard to call. V was clipped by 6 bases and J by 4 bases, with 10 bases between them. Germline V gene lookup returns CDR1 SNHLY and CDR2 FYNNEI. The CDR3 is 12 residues long.

V gene TRBV12-3 or TRBV12-4 combines with J gene TRBJ1-1; 7 bases fit TRBD1. The CDR3 loop spans 13 amino acids. The junction had 9 bases not matched to a gene; V was cut back by 7 bases and J by 7 bases. The CDR3 region has the DNA TGTGCCAGCACCCGGGACAGACCTCTTGAAGCTTTCTTT. This encodes CASTRDRPLEAFF.

The rearrangement links TRBV10-2 to TRBJ1-2, with 7 bases identical to TRBD1. CDR1 and CDR2 from the germline V gene are WSHSY and SAAADI. The CDR3 consists of 14 residues. Trimming cost V 3 bases and J 4 bases; bases outside gene matches: 5. This chain's CDR3 is CASSETGVGYGYTF. CDR3 nucleotides: TGCGCCAGCAGTGAAACAGGGGTGGGCTATGGCTACACCTTC.

This chain uses TRBV5-4 with TRBJ2-3, with TRBD2 matching over 10 bases. Germline trimming cut 0 bases from V and 6 bases from J; bases unmatched to any gene: 7. The length of the CDR3 is 16 residues. CDR1 is SGHNT and CDR2 is YYREEE in the germline V gene (reference sequence). The CDR3 loop is CASSLVSGGLPDTQYF. In DNA, the CDR3 is TGTGCCAGCAGCTTGGTTAGCGGGGGGCTTCCCGATACGCAGTATTTT.

On this clone itself: The junction shows a germline mismatch at one end, possibly a read error. The gene calls are TRBV11-3 and TRBJ2-3; weak D call: TRBD1 (6 bases). Germline loops: CDR1 SGHNT, CDR2 YENEEA. This CDR3 is built from 14 residues. The CDR3 is CASSLDRRTDTQYF. CDR3 nucleotide sequence: TGTGCCAGCAGCCTAGACAGGAGGACAGATACGCAGTATTTT. The full variable domain, completed using reference TRBV11-3 and TRBJ2-3, is EAGVVQSPRYKIIEKKQPVAFWCNPISGHNTLYWYLQNLGQGPELLIRYENEEAVDDSQLPKDRFSAERLKGVDSTLKIQPAELGDSAVYLCASSLDRRTDTQYFGPGTRLTVL.

On this clone itself: The sample contains more than one DNA sequence encoding this CDR3. V and J are TRBV19 and TRBJ2-7; 9 bases agree with TRBD2. The length of the CDR3 is 13 residues. Germline V gene lookup returns CDR1 LNHDA and CDR2 SQIVND (reference sequence). V shed 6 bases and J 2 bases; nucleotides not matched to a gene: 2. This CDR3 is CASRTSGTYEQYF. CDR3 DNA sequence: TGTGCCAGTAGGACTAGCGGAACCTACGAGCAGTACTTC.

The chain carries TRBV5-1 and TRBJ1-2; 7 bases line up with TRBD1. V lost 2 bases and J lost 4; bases outside the gene matches: 2. The length of the CDR3 is 13 residues. CDR1 is SGHRS and CDR2 is YFSETQ in the germline V gene. The CDR3 loop reads CASSFAGGYGYTF. The CDR3 nucleotides read TGCGCCAGCAGCTTTGCAGGGGGCTATGGCTACACCTTC.

The V call is TRBV19, the J call TRBJ2-7; TRBD2 matches at 15 bases. The germline gives CDR1 LNHDA, CDR2 SQIVND (reference sequence). The CDR3 covers 18 residues. The ends lost 3 bases at V and 0 bases at J; junction bases unmatched: 6. CDR3 sequence (DNA): TGTGCCAGTAGTATCCGGACTAGCGGGGGGGCTGACTCCTACGAGCAGTACTTC. Its protein product is CASSIRTSGGADSYEQYF.

This clone showed up just a few times. J is TRBJ1-1 and V is TRBV2; D may be TRBD1 (6 bases). The germline gives CDR1 SNHLY, CDR2 FYNNEI. The CDR3 covers 14 residues. V dropped 5 bases and J dropped 5 bases, with 15 bases sitting between them. CDR3 residues: CASSYREGGTEAFF. Here the CDR3 DNA reads TGTGCCAGCAGTTACAGGGAGGGGGGTACTGAAGCTTTCTTT.

The J gene is TRBJ2-7, the V gene TRBV18; the D is unclear. Trimming shortened V by 0 bases and J by 3 bases, and 9 bases separated the two germline ends. The CDR3 spans 14 residues. Germline CDR1 reads KGHSH; CDR2 reads LQKENI. The CDR3 spells CASSPPFGVYEQYF. In nucleotides, the CDR3 is TGTGCCAGCTCACCACCGTTCGGAGTCTACGAGCAGTACTTC.

The rearrangement joins TRBV2 to TRBJ2-1; possibly TRBD1 for D (5 bases). The ends were cut back, 7 bases at V and 3 bases at J, with 7 bases in the middle. There are 12 residues in the CDR3. Germline V CDR1 and CDR2: SNHLY, FYNNEI. This CDR3 reads CASIRVYNEQFF. The CDR3 DNA reads TGTGCCAGCATCAGGGTCTACAATGAGCAGTTCTTC. The entire variable domain, with the rest obtained from reference TRBV2 and TRBJ2-1, is as follows: EPEVTQTPSHQVTQMGQEVILRCVPISNHLYFYWYRQILGQKVEFLVSFYNNEISEKSEIFDDQFSVERPDGSNFTLKIRSTKLEDSAMYFCASIRVYNEQFFGPGTRLTVL.

This clone was detected a few times. The gene calls are TRBV4-1 and TRBJ2-7, with D maybe TRBD1 (6 bases). V shed 0 bases and J shed 5 bases, with 17 bases lying between them. Germline assignment: CDR1 MGHRA and CDR2 YSYEKL. This CDR3 spans 16 amino acids. CDR3: CASSQDRAGTQNEQYF. The CDR3 nucleotides read TGCGCCAGCAGCCAAGATCGGGCAGGGACACAGAACGAGCAGTACTTC.